The rows below give T cell receptor beta chains drawn from one sample of a study of T cells in Graves' hyperthyroidism and ophthalmopathy. Each CDR3 protein is one row after TCRdb ran MiXCR on the multiplex PCR reads. The repertoire consists of about 360,000 distinct CDR3 sequences, with over 10% occurring once and the leading ten covering roughly 9.2%. The sample was blood. The receptor source for this set is a woman aged 18-30 years with Graves' hyperthyroidism. Both conserved end residues are part of each CDR3.

TRBJ1-3 | TRBV28 | CASSFGRLHGNTIYF
TRBJ1-6 | TRBV20-1 | CSARDLYGTGASPLHF
TRBJ1-2 | TRBV7-9 | CASSSTDRFAGYTF
TRBJ2-7 | TRBV28 | CASSSNSGRPRQYF
TRBJ1-4 | TRBV28 | CASNPGQLSEKLFF
TRBJ1-3 | TRBV7-2 | CASSRDTSSGNTIYF
TRBJ2-5 | TRBV5-5 | CASSALQGMETQYF
TRBJ2-7 | TRBV6-1 | CASSERLAGYEQYF
TRBJ1-2 | TRBV20-1 | CSAPRPSDRKRIYTF
TRBJ1-1 | TRBV11-2 | CASSLAITEAFF
TRBJ2-5 | TRBV19 | CASSPTGVKETQYF
TRBJ2-7 | TRBV7-9 | CASSSSGNQDEQYF
TRBJ2-3 | TRBV6-1 | CASSSQPGLAGGLQDTQYF
TRBJ1-1 | TRBV9 | CASSREAGGNTEAFF
TRBJ2-3 | TRBV29-1 | CSVAISTDTQYF
TRBJ2-3 | TRBV28 | CASTLTGLDTQYF
TRBJ2-3 | TRBV20-1 | CSASPRARGTDTQYF
TRBJ2-3 | TRBV20-1 | CSASPAGGRGTDTQYF
TRBJ1-6 | TRBV10-1 | CASSDGTVNSPLHF
TRBJ2-1 | TRBV20-1 | CSARGVGLGNEQFF
TRBJ1-5 | TRBV29-1 | CSVGDRGVNQPQHF
TRBJ1-1 | TRBV7-8 | CASSSQGQGARNTEAFF
TRBJ2-5 | TRBV7-9 | CASSLLIGSQETQYF
TRBJ1-1 | TRBV6-2/TRBV6-3 | CASSYLGQGNTEAFF
TRBJ2-2 | TRBV19 | CASSIQGTGELFF
TRBJ2-5 | TRBV11-1 | CASSFTGGAETQYF
TRBJ2-1 | TRBV20-1 | CSASRFYNEQFF
TRBJ1-1 | TRBV7-8 | CASSLLKGTEAFF
TRBJ2-7 | TRBV7-2 | CASSYGQGVVYEQYF
TRBJ2-7 | TRBV9 | CASSLTGASPEQYF
TRBJ2-1 | TRBV7-9 | CASSPMGAYNEQFF
TRBJ2-5 | TRBV20-1 | CSAPGQGETQYF
TRBJ2-7 | TRBV20-1 | CSASGGTGSTYEQYF
TRBJ2-3 | TRBV19 | CASSISDTDTQYF
TRBJ2-7 | TRBV5-1 | CASSPLELGAGYEQYF
TRBJ2-7 | TRBV12-3/TRBV12-4 | CASGRQGYEQYF
TRBJ1-6 | TRBV6-1 | CASAIISYNSPLHF
TRBJ1-3 | TRBV28 | CASSSAGTENTIYF
TRBJ1-5 | TRBV19 | CASSPRQGAGNQPQHF
TRBJ2-7 | TRBV6-1 | CASSNYLAGGTDEQYF
TRBJ1-4 | TRBV29-1 | CSVLHRWGEKLFF
TRBJ2-3 | TRBV29-1 | CSVERQDTQYF
TRBJ1-2 | TRBV10-3 | CAISGEGIYGYTF
TRBJ2-7 | TRBV29-1 | CSVDQGHEQYF
TRBJ2-1 | TRBV18 | CASSPVTYNEQFF